Following are 31 T cell receptor beta chains from one sample sequenced in a study of T cells in Graves' hyperthyroidism and ophthalmopathy. From RNA transcripts, TCR beta CDR3 regions were amplified. With the HTBI primer set, the TCR CDR3 went through a first round of RT-PCR. TCRdb reprocessed the multiplex PCR reads with MiXCR, giving one entry per CDR3 protein. The sample carries about 640,000 distinct CDR3 sequences, around 21% recorded once. Sequences were obtained from blood. The receptors here all came from a man aged 25-40 years with Graves' ophthalmopathy.

Note on this clonotype: This may be a read error: a much more frequent sequence differs by one nucleotide. The V and J genes are TRBV20-1 and TRBJ1-2; 7 nucleotides align to TRBD1. Per germline, CDR1 DFQATT and CDR2 SNEGSKA (reference sequence). The CDR3 has 13 residues. CDR3: CSAPGQNNCGYTF. CDR3 DNA sequence: TGCAGTGCCCCGGGACAGAATAACTGTGGCTACACCTTC.

Many counts were recorded for this clonotype. V gene TRBV7-9 combines with J gene TRBJ2-3; tentative D call: TRBD1 (5 bases). V dropped 4 bases and J dropped 3 bases, with 17 bases sitting between them. Germline CDR1 and CDR2: SEHNR and FQNEAQ (reference sequence). There are 16 residues in the CDR3. CDR3 amino acids: CASSSKGRPATDTQYF. The CDR3 DNA reads TGTGCCAGCAGCTCCAAGGGGCGGCCAGCTACAGATACGCAGTATTTT. The full variable domain, completed using reference TRBV7-9 and TRBJ2-3, is DTGVSQNPRHKITKRGQNVTFRCDPISEHNRLYWYRQTLGQGPEFLTYFQNEAQLEKSRLLSDRFSAERPKGSFSTLEIQRTEQGDSAMYLCASSSKGRPATDTQYFGPGTRLTVL.

The chain combines TRBV19 with TRBJ1-1; no clear D. The CDR3 covers 14 residues. V lost 3 bases to trimming and J lost 0 bases, with 8 bases between them. CDR1 is LNHDA, CDR2 SQIVND, per germline (reference sequence). The CDR3 sequence is CASSIYSMNTEAFF. CDR3 nucleotides: TGTGCCAGTAGTATTTACAGCATGAACACTGAAGCTTTCTTT.

This clonotype was found a few times. V is TRBV7-9 and J is TRBJ2-5; D gene unclear. V was pared by 1 base and J by 4 bases, with 10 bases between. The germline V gene encodes CDR1 SEHNR and CDR2 FQNEAQ (reference sequence). The CDR3 sequence is 14 residues long. CDR3 in DNA: TGTGCCAGCAGCTTAGAGGCGGTGGCAGAGACCCAGTACTTC. Amino acids: CASSLEAVAETQYF. The whole variable domain, remainder taken from reference TRBV7-9 and TRBJ2-5, is DTGVSQNPRHKITKRGQNVTFRCDPISEHNRLYWYRQTLGQGPEFLTYFQNEAQLEKSRLLSDRFSAERPKGSFSTLEIQRTEQGDSAMYLCASSLEAVAETQYFGPGTRLLVL.

V gene TRBV20-1 combines with J gene TRBJ1-1; D is uncertain. Germline lookup yields CDR1 DFQATT and CDR2 SNEGSKA (reference sequence). V lost 5 bases, J lost 3 bases, and 7 bases lay in between. The CDR3 totals 11 residues. The CDR3 nucleotides are TGCAGTGCTCCCCGGGACACTGAAGCTTTCTTT. This gives the protein CSAPRDTEAFF.

This clonotype was counted between two and nine times. The chain couples TRBV10-3 to TRBJ2-3, with D unresolved. Germline CDR1 reads ENHRY; CDR2 reads SYGVKD. The CDR3 covers 13 residues. The V gene lost 2 bases and the J gene lost 0 bases, with 3 bases spanning the gap. The CDR3 DNA is TGTGCCATCAGTGAGGGTAGCACAGATACGCAGTATTTT. Encoded protein: CAISEGSTDTQYF.

The rearrangement uses TRBV20-1 and TRBJ2-7; 7 nucleotides agree with TRBD2. The CDR3 covers 12 residues. Germline assignment: CDR1 DFQATT and CDR2 SNEGSKA (reference sequence). Germline trimming cut 2 bases from V and 3 bases from J; bases unmatched to any gene: 1. In DNA form, the CDR3 reads TGCAGTGCTAGATGGGAGGGCTACGAGCAGTACTTC. It codes for CSARWEGYEQYF.

This clonotype was observed at least ten times. The V and J genes are TRBV3-1 and TRBJ2-3; D gene uncertain. V lost 2 bases, J lost 0 bases, and 9 bases lay in between. Germline V CDR1 and CDR2: LGHDT, YNNKEL (reference sequence). This CDR3 contains 15 residues. As DNA, the CDR3 is TGTGCCAGCAGCCAACTCGCGGCTAGCACAGATACGCAGTATTTT. It encodes CASSQLAASTDTQYF.

Points on this clonotype: Sequence at one end of the junction differs from germline and may be a read error. This sequence joins TRBV4-1 and TRBJ2-1; TRBD2 matches at 7 bases. This CDR3 is built from 16 residues. Germline CDR1 reads MGHRA; CDR2 reads YSYEKL. As DNA, the CDR3 is TGCGCCAGCAGCCAAGTAGGCGGGAGCCCACCACATGATCAGTTCTTC. Translation: CASSQVGGSPPHDQFF.

This clonotype was found a few times. The rearrangement uses TRBV10-3 and TRBJ2-7; TRBD2 agrees at 9 bases. CDR3 length: 13 amino acids. The V gene's germline CDR1 is ENHRY and CDR2 SYGVKD. The CDR3 region has the DNA TGTGCTTCCCTGGGCGGGAGGGCCTACGAGCAGTACTTC. It encodes CASLGGRAYEQYF.

The chain couples TRBV20-1 to TRBJ2-1; no definite D call. Germline V CDR1 and CDR2: DFQATT, SNEGSKA (reference sequence). There are 9 residues in the CDR3. The germline V and J ends were trimmed by 4 bases and 10 bases, with 5 bases remaining between them. CDR3: CSATPEQFF. The CDR3 DNA reads TGCAGTGCTACCCCGGAGCAGTTCTTC.

The chain uses TRBV7-9 and TRBJ2-1, with 8 bases fitting TRBD1. The germline CDR1 and CDR2 sequences are SEHNR and FQNEAQ (reference sequence). V lost 5 bases, J lost 1 base, and 7 bases stayed unmatched. The CDR3 totals 16 residues. This CDR3 is CASSLLRGRSYNEQFF. CDR3 bases: TGTGCCAGCAGCCTCCTCAGGGGGCGGTCCTACAATGAGCAGTTCTTC. The variable domain in full, with the rest retrieved from reference TRBV7-9 and TRBJ2-1, is DTGVSQNPRHKITKRGQNVTFRCDPISEHNRLYWYRQTLGQGPEFLTYFQNEAQLEKSRLLSDRFSAERPKGSFSTLEIQRTEQGDSAMYLCASSLLRGRSYNEQFFGPGTRLTVL.

This clonotype has a count of ten or more. The genes are TRBV6-1 and TRBJ1-1, with 7 bases identical to TRBD1. CDR1 MNHNS and CDR2 SASEGT come from the germline V gene. The CDR3 contains 16 residues. Losses at the gene ends were 1 base for V and 0 bases for J; bases not matched to a gene: 5. CDR3 in DNA: TGTGCCAGCAGTGAAGGGAGGGGGCGCGTGAACACTGAAGCTTTCTTT. It translates to CASSEGRGRVNTEAFF.

This clonotype was detected ten times or more. This sequence joins TRBV5-6 and TRBJ2-4; TRBD1 matches 9 bases. V was clipped by 3 bases and J by 7 bases; unmatched bases: 8. The CDR3 is made up of 15 amino acids. CDR1 and CDR2 (germline): SGHDT, YYEEEE. CDR3 nucleotide sequence: TGTGCCAGCAGCTGGGGACAGGGTGAATCGAACATTCAGTACTTC. It specifies CASSWGQGESNIQYF.

This chain connects TRBV14 to TRBJ2-3; D uncertain. Trimming shortened V by 4 bases and J by 5 bases, and 10 bases separated the two germline ends. The CDR3 has 13 amino acids. Per germline, CDR1 SGHDN and CDR2 FVKESK. Written as DNA, the CDR3 is TGTGCCAGCAGCCTCCGTTTAGAAGATACGCAGTATTTT. Residues: CASSLRLEDTQYF.

For the CDR3, the DNA is TGCAGTGTAGAGAGGCCTGGGGCCAACGTCCTGACTTTC. Its translation is CSVERPGANVLTF. The rearrangement uses TRBV20-1 and TRBJ2-6; D gene ambiguous. V was pared by 7 bases and J by 2 bases, with 9 bases between. Germline values: CDR1 DFQATT, CDR2 SNEGSKA (reference sequence). This CDR3 spans 13 amino acids.

This sequence joins TRBV6-1 and TRBJ2-2; TRBD2 agrees at 7 bases. Germline lookup yields CDR1 MNHNS and CDR2 SASEGT. Trimming removed 5 bases from V and 4 bases from J; junction bases left unmatched: 10. There are 16 residues in the CDR3. CDR3 coding DNA: TGTGCCAGCAGTTCTATTGGGACTACAGGCACCGGGGAGCTGTTTTTT. Protein product: CASSSIGTTGTGELFF.

The CDR3 region has the DNA TGTGCCATCAGGTCCCCCTCCGGAGGCACAGATACGCAGTATTTT. Protein: CAIRSPSGGTDTQYF. V usage is TRBV10-3 and J usage is TRBJ2-3; no clear D gene. Germline CDR1 ENHRY, CDR2 SYGVKD. The CDR3 is 15 residues long. Trimming shortened V by 6 bases and J by 1 base, and 14 bases separated the two germline ends.

The DNA of the CDR3 is TGTGCCAGCAGTTTAGGTTCCGGTTTTAGCTCCTACGAGCAGTACTTC. Translation: CASSLGSGFSSYEQYF. The chain carries TRBV12-3 or TRBV12-4 and TRBJ2-7; D gene ambiguous. The CDR3 totals 16 residues. V dropped 1 base and J dropped 0 bases, with 13 bases sitting between them.

The sample holds a few counts of this clonotype. The chain carries TRBV13 and TRBJ2-1; TRBD2 matches at 10 bases. Per germline, CDR1 PRHDT and CDR2 FYEKMQ (reference sequence). Trimming at V came to 6 bases and at J to 5 bases, leaving 16 bases not matched to a gene. The CDR3 has 18 amino acids. DNA for the CDR3: TGTGCCAGCAGTCCCGCGGGGGCGGGACTAGCGATCAACAATGAGCAGTTCTTC. Its protein is CASSPAGAGLAINNEQFF.

This clonotype appeared a few times. The chain employs TRBV6-1 and TRBJ2-7; D may be TRBD1 or TRBD2 (5 bases each). The CDR3 consists of 14 residues. The V gene's germline CDR1 is MNHNS and CDR2 SASEGT. The germline V and J ends were trimmed by 5 bases and 1 base, with 12 bases remaining between them. CDR3 nucleotide sequence: TGTGCCAGCAGTTCAAATTGGGGGTCCTACGAGCAGTACTTC. Protein product: CASSSNWGSYEQYF.

As for this clonotype: Given a much more abundant clone one base away, this may be a read error. Since no conserved phenylalanine or tryptophan closes the CDR3, a read error is the likely cause. This chain links TRBV28 with TRBJ1-5; a weak D match, TRBD1 (5 bases). Trimming cost V 9 bases and J 5 bases, with 14 bases left between them. CDR1 and CDR2 (germline): MDHEN, SYDVKM. The CDR3 covers 13 residues. CDR3 in amino acids: CASLGAGYQPQHL. In nucleotides, the CDR3 is TGTGCCAGTCTAGGGGCAGGTTATCAGCCCCAGCATCTT.

This clonotype was observed a few times. This chain connects TRBV27 to TRBJ1-2; 8 bases align to TRBD1. The V and J ends lost 5 bases and 0 bases, in that order; junction bases with no gene match: 5. The CDR3 loop spans 15 amino acids. CDR1 and CDR2 from the germline V gene are MNHEY and SMNVEV (reference sequence). The CDR3 is CASSRMTGANYGYTF. DNA for the CDR3: TGTGCCAGCAGTCGTATGACAGGGGCTAACTATGGCTACACCTTC.

This clonotype has more than one count but fewer than ten. An end of the junction does not agree with germline; a read error may underlie this. The chain employs TRBV7-7 and TRBJ2-1; D is uncertain. Per the germline V gene, CDR1 is SSHAT and CDR2 is FNYEAQ (reference sequence). The CDR3 is made up of 13 amino acids. The CDR3 DNA is TGTGCTAGCAGCCCCTCGCCCTGGGATGAGCAGTTCTTC. Translated: CASSPSPWDEQFF. The variable domain in full, completed from reference TRBV7-7 and TRBJ2-1, reads GAGVSQSPRYKVTKRGQDVTLRCDPISSHATLYWYQQALGQGPEFLTYFNYEAQPDKSGLPSDRFSAERPEGSISTLTIQRTEQRDSAMYRCASSPSPWDEQFFGPGTRLTVL.

This clonotype came up a few times. The gene calls are TRBV6-1 and TRBJ2-7, with 7 bases lining up with TRBD2. CDR1 is MNHNS and CDR2 is SASEGT in the germline V gene. The CDR3 runs to 15 residues. V shed 6 bases, J shed 1 base, and the junction held 9 bases outside the gene matches. CDR3 DNA: TGTGCCAGCAGAAACGGCCTAGCGGAATCCTACGAGCAGTACTTC. It encodes CASRNGLAESYEQYF.

The sample holds a few counts of this clonotype. The chain has TRBV28 and TRBJ2-7; 7 bases fit TRBD2. Germline CDR1 reads MDHEN; CDR2 reads SYDVKM. Losses at the gene ends were 6 bases for V and 9 bases for J; bases not matched to a gene: 5. The CDR3 loop spans 11 amino acids. The DNA for the CDR3 is TGTGCCAGCAGCTCTTCGGGAGGGCAGTACTTC. Its translation is CASSSSGGQYF.

This clonotype occurred a few times. This sequence joins TRBV30 and TRBJ2-7; 8 bases are shared with TRBD1. This CDR3 contains 13 residues. Germline V gene data show CDR1 as GTSNPN and CDR2 as SVGIG (reference sequence). With V trimmed by 2 bases and J by 3 bases, 3 bases remained unmatched. CDR3 DNA sequence: TGTGCCTGGAGTCCAGGGGGCTTCTACGAGCAGTACTTC. The encoded protein is CAWSPGGFYEQYF.

This clonotype was seen ten or more times. The V and J genes are TRBV28 and TRBJ1-5; no clear D. The germline V gene has CDR1 MDHEN and CDR2 SYDVKM. Trimming left V 8 bases short and J 0 bases short, with 11 bases between. The CDR3 has 14 residues. Here the CDR3 DNA reads TGTGCCAGCCGGCGAAGTTATAGCAATCAGCCCCAGCATTTT. Translation: CASRRSYSNQPQHF.

Many counts were recorded for this clonotype. The junction differs from germline at one of its ends, possibly a read error. V usage is TRBV12-3 or TRBV12-4 and J usage is TRBJ2-7, with TRBD2 identical over 9 bases. CDR3 length: 13 residues. CDR3 in DNA: TGCGCCAGCGCGCGGGGGGGCGGGTACGAGCAGTACTTC. Residues: CASARGGGYEQYF.

At least ten counts were recorded for this clonotype. V and J are TRBV2 and TRBJ2-5; D gene unclear. Germline-derived CDR1 and CDR2 are SNHLY and FYNNEI. The CDR3 runs 13 residues. V lost 4 bases and J 3 bases, leaving 9 bases between the germline ends. The chain's CDR3 is CASSVNRKETQYF. In DNA, the CDR3 is TGTGCCAGCAGTGTGAACAGAAAAGAGACCCAGTACTTC.

The J gene is TRBJ2-1, the V gene TRBV4-1; D is undetermined. This CDR3 region has 15 residues. Germline CDR1 and CDR2: MGHRA and YSYEKL. The germline V and J ends were trimmed by 1 base and 9 bases, with 16 bases remaining between them. The DNA for the CDR3 is TGCGCCAGCAGCCAAGTAAGCCTCATGTCGGGTGAGCAGTTCTTC. Residues: CASSQVSLMSGEQFF.